This TCR beta chain was sequenced in a study of breast tumors, draining lymph nodes, adjacent tissues. TCRdb redid the calling of the multiplex PCR reads with MiXCR, one entry per CDR3 protein. Of about 89,000 distinct CDR3 sequences listed, roughly 29% are singletons. Axillary draining lymph nodes of breast cancer patients supplied the node samples. The study, taken as a whole, reports: Tumor T cell lymph node origin was a supported hypothesis, not proven. Tumor repertoires ranked between lymph nodes and nontumor tissue in diversity, with V and J gene preferences. Luminal-like breast cancer showed significantly greater tumor-nontumor repertoire similarity than basal-like breast cancer did. Findings are consistent with lymph node origin and intratumoral expansion of most tumor T cells.

This clonotype was detected many times. Its target is unknown. The source is a female donor with breast cancer. Some clones in this sample may be carry-over from other donors' samples. Sequencing was carried out using axillary lymph node tissue.

CDR3 amino acids: CASSRTGQGGNQPQHF. CDR3 bases: TGTGCCAGCAGCCGCACGGGACAGGGGGGCAATCAGCCCCAGCATTTT. The J gene is TRBJ1-5, the V gene TRBV7-9, with 11 bases lining up with TRBD1. Unmatched junction bases numbered 5, after V lost 5 bases and J lost 2 bases. The CDR3 spans 16 residues. Looked up from germline, CDR1 is SEHNR and CDR2 is FQNEAQ (reference sequence).